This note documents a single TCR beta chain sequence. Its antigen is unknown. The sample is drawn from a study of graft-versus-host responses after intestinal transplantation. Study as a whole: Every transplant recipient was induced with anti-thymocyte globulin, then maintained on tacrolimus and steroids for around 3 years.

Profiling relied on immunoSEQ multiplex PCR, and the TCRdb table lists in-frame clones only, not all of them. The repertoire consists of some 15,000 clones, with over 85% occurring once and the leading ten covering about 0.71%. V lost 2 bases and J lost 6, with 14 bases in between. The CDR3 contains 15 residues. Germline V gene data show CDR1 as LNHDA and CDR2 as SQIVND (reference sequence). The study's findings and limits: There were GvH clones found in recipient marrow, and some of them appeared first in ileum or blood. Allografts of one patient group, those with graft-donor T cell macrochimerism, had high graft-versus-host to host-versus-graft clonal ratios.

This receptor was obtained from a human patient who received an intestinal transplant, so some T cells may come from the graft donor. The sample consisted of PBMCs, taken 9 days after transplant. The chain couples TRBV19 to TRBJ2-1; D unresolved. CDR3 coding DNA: TGTGCCAGTAGTATACAGGATAATGGGGTCAATGAGCAGTTCTTC. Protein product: CASSIQDNGVNEQFF.